This T cell receptor beta chain was observed in a study of blood T cell repertoires in COVID-19. Study-level information: Whether acute or convalescent, the COVID-19 samples came from the United States, Italy and Spain. T cells, B-cell-depleted T cells, or PBMCs provided the cDNA or gDNA that served as material.

Trimming removed 0 bases from V and 1 base from J, with 10 bases in between. The CDR3 has 15 amino acids. CDR1 WNHNN and CDR2 SYGVQD come from the germline V gene (reference sequence). Authors' processing steps: It was from reference gene primer amplification that nucleated cell counts were estimated. Only in-frame clones appear in the TCRdb table, and some are missing; sequencing was by immunoSEQ multiplex PCR. That table gives V, J and clone size, and the DNA gave D and trimming. The sample lists 120,000 or so clones, about two thirds occurring once. This TCR derives from a human donor with acute or convalescent COVID-19. The donor label of this sample is uncertain. The genes are TRBV10-1 and TRBJ2-7, with TRBD1 as a possible D gene (5 bases). The sequenced sample was peripheral blood. In nucleotides, the CDR3 is TGCGCCAGCAGTGAGTCAGACAGTAGATCCTACGAGCAGTACGTC. Translating gives CASSESDSRSYEQYV.